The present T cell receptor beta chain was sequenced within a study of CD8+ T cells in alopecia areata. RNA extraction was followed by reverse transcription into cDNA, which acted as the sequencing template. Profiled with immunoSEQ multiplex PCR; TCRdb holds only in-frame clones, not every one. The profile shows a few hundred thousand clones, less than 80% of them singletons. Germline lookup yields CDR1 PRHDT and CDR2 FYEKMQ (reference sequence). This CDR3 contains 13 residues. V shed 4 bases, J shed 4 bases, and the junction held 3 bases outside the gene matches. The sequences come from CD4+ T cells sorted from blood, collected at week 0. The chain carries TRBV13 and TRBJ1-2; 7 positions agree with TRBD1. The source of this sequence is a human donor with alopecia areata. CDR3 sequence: CASSSRTGYGYTF. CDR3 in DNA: TGTGCCAGCAGCTCCCGGACAGGCTATGGCTACACCTTC.